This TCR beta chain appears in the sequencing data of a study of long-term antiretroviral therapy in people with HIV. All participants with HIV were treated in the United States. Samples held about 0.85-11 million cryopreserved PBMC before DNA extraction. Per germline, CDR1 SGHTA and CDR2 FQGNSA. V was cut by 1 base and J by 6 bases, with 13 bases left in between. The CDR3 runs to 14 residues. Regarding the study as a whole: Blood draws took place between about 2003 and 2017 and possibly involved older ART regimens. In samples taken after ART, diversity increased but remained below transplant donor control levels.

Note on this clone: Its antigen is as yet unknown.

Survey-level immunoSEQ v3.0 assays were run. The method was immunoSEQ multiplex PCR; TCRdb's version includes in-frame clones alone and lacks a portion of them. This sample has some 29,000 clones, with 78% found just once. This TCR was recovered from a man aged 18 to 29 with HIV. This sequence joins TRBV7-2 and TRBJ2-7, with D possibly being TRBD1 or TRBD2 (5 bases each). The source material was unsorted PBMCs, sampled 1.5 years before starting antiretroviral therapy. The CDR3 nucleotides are TGTGCCAGCAGCTTAGTGGCCGTGAGGGGCGAGCAGTACTTC. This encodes CASSLVAVRGEQYF. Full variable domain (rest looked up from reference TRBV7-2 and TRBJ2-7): GAGVSQSPSNKVTEKGKDVELRCDPISGHTALYWYRQSLGQGLEFLIYFQGNSAPDKSGLPSDRFSAERTGGSVSTLTIQRTQQEDSAVYLCASSLVAVRGEQYFGPGTRLTVT.